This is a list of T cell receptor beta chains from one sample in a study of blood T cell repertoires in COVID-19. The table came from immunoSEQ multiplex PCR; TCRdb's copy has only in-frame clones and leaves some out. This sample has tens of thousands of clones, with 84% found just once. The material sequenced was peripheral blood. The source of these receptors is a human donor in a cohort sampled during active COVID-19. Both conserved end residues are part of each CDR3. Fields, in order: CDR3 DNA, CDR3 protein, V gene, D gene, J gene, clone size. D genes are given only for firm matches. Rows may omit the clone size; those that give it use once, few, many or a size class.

DNA: TGCGCCAGCAGCTTGAATCCTCAGGGCCTGAACACTGAAGCTTTCTTT
CDR3: CASSLNPQGLNTEAFF
V: TRBV5-1
D: -
J: TRBJ1-1
size: -

DNA: TGTGCCAGCAGCACGGACAGGGGACCCCGAAACACCATATATTTT
CDR3: CASSTDRGPRNTIYF
V: TRBV7-9
D: TRBD1
J: TRBJ1-3
size: -

DNA: TGTGCCAGCACTGTTAGCGGGAGCCGAGTTGATACGCAGTATTTT
CDR3: CASTVSGSRVDTQYF
V: TRBV2
D: TRBD2
J: TRBJ2-3
size: -

DNA: TGCGCCAGCAGCGCCGGACTAGCGGAAAGCACAGATACGCAGTATTTT
CDR3: CASSAGLAESTDTQYF
V: TRBV5-1
D: TRBD2
J: TRBJ2-3
size: -

DNA: TGTGCCACCCGAGGGACAGGGAATTCACCCCTCCACTTT
CDR3: CATRGTGNSPLHF
V: TRBV18
D: TRBD1
J: TRBJ1-6
size: -

DNA: TGTGCCAGTAGTACAAATAGCGGGAGAGTAAGCACAGATACGCAGTATTTT
CDR3: CASSTNSGRVSTDTQYF
V: TRBV19
D: TRBD2
J: TRBJ2-3
size: few

DNA: TGCGCCAGCAGCTTGGGACTAGCGGGAAGTTTTGATGAGCAGTTCTTC
CDR3: CASSLGLAGSFDEQFF
V: TRBV5-1
D: TRBD2
J: TRBJ2-1
size: -

DNA: TGTGCCTGGAGAGCACCGACAGGGGGCGGAGAGACCCAGTACTTC
CDR3: CAWRAPTGGGETQYF
V: TRBV30
D: TRBD1
J: TRBJ2-5
size: -

DNA: TGTGCCAGCCGGCGGGATCTGGGGGATACGCAGTATTTT
CDR3: CASRRDLGDTQYF
V: TRBV27
D: -
J: TRBJ2-3
size: -

DNA: TGTGCCAGCAGCGCCGGACTCGACTACGAGCAGTACTTC
CDR3: CASSAGLDYEQYF
V: TRBV9
D: -
J: TRBJ2-7
size: -

DNA: TGTGCCAGCAGCATCCCGGGAAGGAGCGCCACCGGGGAGCTGTTTTTT
CDR3: CASSIPGRSATGELFF
V: TRBV7-9
D: -
J: TRBJ2-2
size: -

DNA: TGTGCCAGCAGCTACGGGACAGGGGCGTACAATGAGCAGTTCTTC
CDR3: CASSYGTGAYNEQFF
V: TRBV5-8
D: TRBD1
J: TRBJ2-1
size: once

DNA: TGTGCCAGCAGTTACTCTAGCGGGAGGCCCGAGCAGTACTTC
CDR3: CASSYSSGRPEQYF
V: TRBV6-6
D: TRBD2
J: TRBJ2-7
size: once

DNA: TGTGCCAGCAGTGACGGGCAGGGGACCTACGAGCAGTACTTC
CDR3: CASSDGQGTYEQYF
V: TRBV2
D: -
J: TRBJ2-7
size: -

DNA: TGTGCCAGCAGCTTAGGGAGCTCCTACGAGCAGTACTTC
CDR3: CASSLGSSYEQYF
V: TRBV11-2
D: -
J: TRBJ2-7
size: -

DNA: TGTGCCTGGAGTGGACAGCGGGGGCAGTACTTC
CDR3: CAWSGQRGQYF
V: TRBV30
D: TRBD2
J: TRBJ2-7
size: -

DNA: TGTGCCAGCAACCAGCTAGCAACCCTCAATGAGCAGTTCTTC
CDR3: CASNQLATLNEQFF
V: TRBV6-5
D: -
J: TRBJ2-1
size: -

DNA: TGTGCCAGCAGTCCCTGGGGGCGTGGGGCCAACGTCCTGACTTTC
CDR3: CASSPWGRGANVLTF
V: TRBV27
D: -
J: TRBJ2-6
size: -

DNA: TGTGCCAGCAGCTTCGGACAGGGTCGCTTGGAAAAACTGTTTTTT
CDR3: CASSFGQGRLEKLFF
V: TRBV5-4
D: TRBD1
J: TRBJ1-4
size: -

DNA: TGTGCCACCAGCGTCGGAGGGACGGATAACTATGGCTACACCTTC
CDR3: CATSVGGTDNYGYTF
V: TRBV15
D: -
J: TRBJ1-2
size: -

DNA: TGTGCCATCATGGCAGGGTCGAACACTGAAGCTTTCTTT
CDR3: CAIMAGSNTEAFF
V: TRBV10-3
D: -
J: TRBJ1-1
size: -